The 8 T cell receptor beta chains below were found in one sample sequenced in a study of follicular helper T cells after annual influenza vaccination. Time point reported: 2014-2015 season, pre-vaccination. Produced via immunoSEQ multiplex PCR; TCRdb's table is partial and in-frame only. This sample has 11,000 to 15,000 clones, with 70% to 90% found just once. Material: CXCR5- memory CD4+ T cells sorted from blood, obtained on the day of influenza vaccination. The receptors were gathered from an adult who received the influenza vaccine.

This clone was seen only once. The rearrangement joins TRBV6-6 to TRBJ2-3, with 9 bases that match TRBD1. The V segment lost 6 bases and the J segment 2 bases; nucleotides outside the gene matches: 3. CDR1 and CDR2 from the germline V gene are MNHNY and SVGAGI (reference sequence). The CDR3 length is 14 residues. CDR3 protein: CASRWTGVTDTQYF. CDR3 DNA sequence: TGTGCCAGCAGGTGGACAGGGGTCACAGATACGCAGTATTTT.

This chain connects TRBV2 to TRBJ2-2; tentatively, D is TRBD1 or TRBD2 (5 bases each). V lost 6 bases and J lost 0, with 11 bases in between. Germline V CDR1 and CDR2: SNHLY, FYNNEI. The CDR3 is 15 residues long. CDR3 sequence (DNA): TGTGCCAGCAGGGGACGTACTTCGAACACCGGGGAGCTGTTTTTT. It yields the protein CASRGRTSNTGELFF.

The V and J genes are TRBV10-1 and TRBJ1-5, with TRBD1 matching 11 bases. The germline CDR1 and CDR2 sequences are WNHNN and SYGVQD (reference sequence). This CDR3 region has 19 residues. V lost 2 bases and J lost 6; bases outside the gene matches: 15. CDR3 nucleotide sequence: TGCGCCAGCAGTGAGCCGACCGGACAGGGGGCTGTGAAAAGTCAGCCCCAGCATTTT. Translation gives CASSEPTGQGAVKSQPQHF.

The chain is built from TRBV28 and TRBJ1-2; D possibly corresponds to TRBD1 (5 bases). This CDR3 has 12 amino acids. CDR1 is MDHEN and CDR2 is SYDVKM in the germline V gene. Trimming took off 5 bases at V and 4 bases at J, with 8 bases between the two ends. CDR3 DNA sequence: TGTGCCAGCAGTCGGGACCTCTATGGCTACACCTTC. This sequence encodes CASSRDLYGYTF.

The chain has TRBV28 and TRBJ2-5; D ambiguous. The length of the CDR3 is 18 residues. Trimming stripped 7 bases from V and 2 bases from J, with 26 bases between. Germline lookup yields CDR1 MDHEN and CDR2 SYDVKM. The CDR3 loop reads CASTTRSKSGWVQETQYF. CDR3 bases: TGTGCCAGCACGACCAGGTCCAAATCAGGATGGGTACAAGAGACCCAGTACTTC.

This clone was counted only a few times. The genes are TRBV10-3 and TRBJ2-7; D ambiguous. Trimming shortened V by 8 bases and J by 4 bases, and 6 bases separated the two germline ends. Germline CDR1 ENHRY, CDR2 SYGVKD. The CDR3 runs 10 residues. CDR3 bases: TGTGCCATCTTCCAGTACGAGCAGTACTTC. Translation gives CAIFQYEQYF.

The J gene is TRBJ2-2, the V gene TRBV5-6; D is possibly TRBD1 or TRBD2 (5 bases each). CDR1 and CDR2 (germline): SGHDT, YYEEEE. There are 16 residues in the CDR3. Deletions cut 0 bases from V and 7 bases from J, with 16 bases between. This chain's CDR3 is CASSLGTRELNGELFF. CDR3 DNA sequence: TGTGCCAGCAGCTTGGGAACCAGGGAGCTTAACGGGGAGCTGTTTTTT.

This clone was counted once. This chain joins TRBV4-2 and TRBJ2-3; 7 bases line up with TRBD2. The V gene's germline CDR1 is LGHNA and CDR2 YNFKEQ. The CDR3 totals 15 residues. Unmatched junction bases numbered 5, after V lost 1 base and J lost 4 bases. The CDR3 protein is CASSQVTGGADTQYF. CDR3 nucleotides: TGTGCCAGCAGCCAAGTAACGGGGGGAGCAGATACGCAGTATTTT.